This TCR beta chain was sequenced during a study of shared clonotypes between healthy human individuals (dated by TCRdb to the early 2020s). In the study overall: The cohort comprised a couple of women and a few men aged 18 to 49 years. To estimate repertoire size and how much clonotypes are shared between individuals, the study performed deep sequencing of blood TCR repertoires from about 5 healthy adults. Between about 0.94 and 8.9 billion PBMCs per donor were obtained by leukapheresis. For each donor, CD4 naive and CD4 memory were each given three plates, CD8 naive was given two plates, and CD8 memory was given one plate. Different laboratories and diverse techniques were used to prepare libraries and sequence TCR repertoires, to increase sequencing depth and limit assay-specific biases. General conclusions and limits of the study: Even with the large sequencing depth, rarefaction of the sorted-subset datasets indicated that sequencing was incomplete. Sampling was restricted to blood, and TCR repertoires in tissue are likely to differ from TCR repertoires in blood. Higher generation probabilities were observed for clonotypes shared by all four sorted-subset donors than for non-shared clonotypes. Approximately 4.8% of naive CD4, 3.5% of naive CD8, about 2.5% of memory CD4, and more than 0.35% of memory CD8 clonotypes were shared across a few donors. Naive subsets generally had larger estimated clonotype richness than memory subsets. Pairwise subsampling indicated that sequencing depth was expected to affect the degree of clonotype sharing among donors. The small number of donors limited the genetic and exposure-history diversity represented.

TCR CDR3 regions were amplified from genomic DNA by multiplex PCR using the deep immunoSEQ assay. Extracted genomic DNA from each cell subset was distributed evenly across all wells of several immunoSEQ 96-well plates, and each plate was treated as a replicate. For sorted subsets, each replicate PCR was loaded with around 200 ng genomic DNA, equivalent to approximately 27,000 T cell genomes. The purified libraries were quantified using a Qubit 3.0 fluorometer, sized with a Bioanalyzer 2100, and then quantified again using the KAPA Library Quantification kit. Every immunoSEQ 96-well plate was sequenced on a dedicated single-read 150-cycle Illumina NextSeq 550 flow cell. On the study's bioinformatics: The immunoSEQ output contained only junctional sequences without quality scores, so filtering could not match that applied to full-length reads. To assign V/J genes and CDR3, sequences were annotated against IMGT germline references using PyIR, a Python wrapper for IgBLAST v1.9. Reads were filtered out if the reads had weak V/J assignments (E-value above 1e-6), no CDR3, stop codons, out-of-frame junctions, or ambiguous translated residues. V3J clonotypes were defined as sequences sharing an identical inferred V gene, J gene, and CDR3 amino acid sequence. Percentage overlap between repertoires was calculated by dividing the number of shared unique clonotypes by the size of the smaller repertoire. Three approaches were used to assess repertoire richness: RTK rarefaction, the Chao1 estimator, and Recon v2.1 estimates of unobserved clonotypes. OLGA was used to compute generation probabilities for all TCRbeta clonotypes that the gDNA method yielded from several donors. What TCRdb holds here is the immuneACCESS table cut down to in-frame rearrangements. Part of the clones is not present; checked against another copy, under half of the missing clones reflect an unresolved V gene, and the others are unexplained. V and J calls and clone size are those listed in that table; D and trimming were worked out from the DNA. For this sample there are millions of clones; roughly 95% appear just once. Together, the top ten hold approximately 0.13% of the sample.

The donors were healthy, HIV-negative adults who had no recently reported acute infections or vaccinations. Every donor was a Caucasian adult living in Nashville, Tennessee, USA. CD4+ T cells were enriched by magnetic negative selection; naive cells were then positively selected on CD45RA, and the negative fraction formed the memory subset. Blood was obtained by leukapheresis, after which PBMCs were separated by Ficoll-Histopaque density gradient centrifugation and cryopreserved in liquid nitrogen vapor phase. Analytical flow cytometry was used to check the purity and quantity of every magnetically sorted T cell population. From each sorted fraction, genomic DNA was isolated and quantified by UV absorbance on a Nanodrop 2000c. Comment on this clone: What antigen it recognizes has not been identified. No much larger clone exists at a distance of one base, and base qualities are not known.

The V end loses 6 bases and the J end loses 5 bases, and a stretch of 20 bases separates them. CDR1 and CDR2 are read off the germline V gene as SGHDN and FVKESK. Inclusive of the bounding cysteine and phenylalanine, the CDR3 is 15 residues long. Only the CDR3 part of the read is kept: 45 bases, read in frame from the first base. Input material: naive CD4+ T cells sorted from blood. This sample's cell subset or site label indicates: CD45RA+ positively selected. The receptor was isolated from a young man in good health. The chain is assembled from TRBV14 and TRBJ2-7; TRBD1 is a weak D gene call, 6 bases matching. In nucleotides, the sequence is TGTGCCAGCAGAGCTAACGTCCAGGGGAGCGACGAGCAGTACTTC. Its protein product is CASRANVQGSDEQYF.